This T cell receptor beta chain was captured by sequencing in a study of neurological immune-mediated disorders. TCRdb re-called the 5' RACE reads with MiXCR, one entry per CDR3 protein. The sample has about 65,000 distinct CDR3 sequences; under 5% are singletons. General study findings and limits: HTLV-1-associated myelopathy displayed the greatest TCR clonal expansion, and multiple sclerosis exhibited the smallest, lower than that of healthy controls.

This clonotype was recorded at least ten times. Its target is unknown. Germline CDR1 SGHTA, CDR2 FQGNSA. The germline V and J ends were trimmed by 1 base and 0 bases, with 16 bases remaining between them. This CDR3 contains 18 residues. 2 million unsorted PBMCs were stored in RNAlater at -80 °C before RNA extraction. The sequenced material came from PBMCs. The chain has TRBV7-2 and TRBJ2-1; no definite D call. This receptor was obtained from a man aged 50 to 59 with multiple sclerosis. For the CDR3, the DNA is TGTGCCAGCAGCTTAGTCGTTAGTCGGCTTAGCTCCTACAATGAGCAGTTCTTC. This translates into CASSLVVSRLSSYNEQFF.